These 31 T cell receptor beta chains share one sample of origin, sequenced in a study of T cells expressing NK-cell markers. One entry per CDR3 protein, without DNA, is what TCRdb gives after re-calling the 5' RACE reads. This table holds about 460,000 distinct CDR3 sequences. Sequenced material: blood T cells: a sorted CD56 or NKG2C T cell subset, CD4+ or CD8+ T cells, or bulk PBMC T cells (not recorded which). Every receptor here comes from a woman aged 45-65 years in good health.

This rearrangement joins TRBV10-2 to TRBJ2-1; TCRdb designates TRBD1, a call that cannot be tested without DNA. The length of the CDR3 is 17 residues. From germline, CDR1 is WSHSY and CDR2 SAAADI. The CDR3 sequence is CASSYLLGTGGGNEQFF.

The chain employs TRBV3-1 and TRBJ1-1. Per germline, CDR1 LGHDT and CDR2 YNNKEL (reference sequence). CDR3 length: 13 amino acids. CDR3 residues: CASSQQINTEAFF. The whole variable domain, filled in from reference TRBV3-1 and TRBJ1-1, reads DTAVSQTPKYLVTQMGNDKSIKCEQNLGHDTMYWYKQDSKKFLKIMFSYNNKELIINETVPNRFSPKSPDKAHLNLHINSLELGDSAVYFCASSQQINTEAFFGQGTRLTVV.

This chain connects TRBV6-6 to TRBJ2-2; checking the TCRdb D call of TRBD1 is not possible without DNA. The CDR3 contains 14 residues. Germline V gene data show CDR1 as MNHNY and CDR2 as SVGAGI (reference sequence). CDR3: CAVSGTGGPGELFF.

This chain uses TRBV6-5 with TRBJ2-2. CDR3 size: 12 residues. CDR1 and CDR2 (germline): MNHEY, SVGAGI. CDR3 sequence: CASSFNAGELFF.

The V gene is TRBV12-3 or TRBV12-4, the J gene TRBJ2-3; TCRdb indicates TRBD1, and absent DNA this call remains unverified. The CDR3 covers 14 residues. The CDR3 region is CASSPADREDTQYF.

The chain employs TRBV3-1 and TRBJ1-5; the TRBD1 assignment by TCRdb is unverifiable without DNA. From germline, CDR1 is LGHDT and CDR2 YNNKEL (reference sequence). The CDR3 totals 16 residues. The CDR3 is CASSQGAGTGNQPQHF.

The chain joins TRBV29-1 to TRBJ2-3. This CDR3 has 13 amino acids. The germline CDR1 and CDR2 sequences are SQVTM and ANQGSEA. CDR3 in amino acids: CSVLLRLANTQYF.

The chain recombines TRBV4-2 with TRBJ1-2. Per germline, CDR1 LGHNA and CDR2 YNFKEQ. The CDR3 sequence is 16 residues long. CDR3 sequence reads: CASSQIDLEADRGYTF.

This chain uses TRBV29-1 with TRBJ2-1; the TCRdb D gene call, TRBD2, has no DNA to confirm it. In germline, CDR1 is SQVTM, CDR2 ANQGSEA. The length of the CDR3 is 16 residues. CDR3 sequence reads: CSVSGTSGRSSNEQFF.

The V and J genes are TRBV12-3 or TRBV12-4 and TRBJ1-2; TCRdb's D call, TRBD1, is unchecked because there is no DNA. The CDR3 is 15 residues long. The CDR3 here is CASSRTGGEIGGYTF.

The chain uses TRBV4-1 and TRBJ2-7; TCRdb's D call, TRBD2, is unchecked because there is no DNA. The germline CDR1 and CDR2 sequences are MGHRA and YSYEKL. CDR3 length: 17 amino acids. The CDR3 loop reads CASSQDGTSGRPYEQYF.

This chain connects TRBV20-1 to TRBJ2-7. The germline V gene has CDR1 DFQATT and CDR2 SNEGSKA (reference sequence). This CDR3 spans 15 amino acids. The CDR3 region is CSARDSGHRTYEQYF.

The V call is TRBV4-2, the J call TRBJ1-1. Looked up from germline, CDR1 is LGHNA and CDR2 is YNFKEQ. The CDR3 consists of 15 residues. CDR3: CASSQPDGSNTEAFF.

The gene calls are TRBV7-2 and TRBJ2-7; TCRdb outputs TRBD2, but without DNA this stays unchecked. CDR3 length: 14 amino acids. CDR1 and CDR2 from the germline V gene are SGHTA and FQGNSA. The CDR3 reads CASSGTLSGYEQYF.

The CDR3 here is CASSNVAKGELFF. The V gene is TRBV12-3 or TRBV12-4, the J gene TRBJ2-2. The CDR3 is 13 residues long.

This chain uses TRBV12-3 or TRBV12-4 with TRBJ2-3; TCRdb gives TRBD2 as the D gene, but with no DNA this cannot be confirmed. The CDR3 has 15 amino acids. The CDR3 sequence: CATSRAGRFTDTQYF.

The chain combines TRBV7-2 with TRBJ2-1. The CDR3 consists of 14 residues. Germline values: CDR1 SGHTA, CDR2 FQGNSA. The CDR3 loop is CASSFPGAYNEQFF.

V and J are TRBV20-1 and TRBJ2-5. Germline V gene sequence: CDR1 DFQATT, CDR2 SNEGSKA (reference sequence). There are 14 residues in the CDR3. This CDR3 is CSARDVLREETQYF.

The V and J genes are TRBV7-6 and TRBJ2-3; TCRdb outputs TRBD2, but without DNA this stays unchecked. Germline V gene sequence: CDR1 SGHVS, CDR2 FNYEAQ. This CDR3 is built from 18 residues. This CDR3 reads CASSLEAGLAGAKDTQYF.

The chain combines TRBV5-1 with TRBJ2-4; the TRBD1 assignment by TCRdb is unverifiable without DNA. The CDR3 loop spans 16 amino acids. Germline V lookup: CDR1 SGHRS, CDR2 YFSETQ. The chain's CDR3 is CASSPQGAVAKNIQYF. Using reference TRBV5-1 and TRBJ2-4 for the parts outside the CDR3, the full variable domain is KAGVTQTPRYLIKTRGQQVTLSCSPISGHRSVSWYQQTPGQGLQFLFEYFSETQRNKGNFPGRFSGRQFSNSRSEMNVSTLELGDSALYLCASSPQGAVAKNIQYFGAGTRLSVL.

The chain has TRBV7-6 and TRBJ1-4; there is no DNA to check the TCRdb D call of TRBD1. The germline CDR1 and CDR2 sequences are SGHVS and FNYEAQ. The CDR3 loop spans 14 amino acids. The CDR3 spells CASSSTGTNEKLFF.

V and J are TRBV2 and TRBJ1-1; TCRdb outputs TRBD1, but without DNA this stays unchecked. This CDR3 is 15 amino acids long. Germline V gives CDR1 SNHLY, CDR2 FYNNEI. CDR3 residues: CASSARSSAEGKAFF. The variable domain in full, completed from reference TRBV2 and TRBJ1-1, reads EPEVTQTPSHQVTQMGQEVILRCVPISNHLYFYWYRQILGQKVEFLVSFYNNEISEKSEIFDDQFSVERPDGSNFTLKIRSTKLEDSAMYFCASSARSSAEGKAFFGQGTRLTVV.

The chain links TRBV29-1 to TRBJ1-4; as DNA is missing, the TRBD1 call by TCRdb cannot be tested. The CDR3 extends over 14 amino acids. From germline, CDR1 is SQVTM and CDR2 ANQGSEA. CDR3 protein: CSAGQGGTNEKLFF.

The rearrangement uses TRBV5-6 and TRBJ2-1. CDR1 is SGHDT and CDR2 is YYEEEE in the germline V gene. The CDR3 loop spans 15 amino acids. The CDR3: CASSFPQSSYNEQFF.

The chain carries TRBV9 and TRBJ1-1; TCRdb returns TRBD1, unconfirmable since there is no DNA. CDR1 SGDLS and CDR2 YYNGEE come from the germline V gene. This CDR3 is built from 12 residues. The CDR3 is CASSVPGGEAFF.

The chain joins TRBV20-1 to TRBJ1-2; the TCRdb D gene call, TRBD1, has no DNA to confirm it. In germline, CDR1 is DFQATT, CDR2 SNEGSKA (reference sequence). The CDR3 length is 15 residues. CDR3 in amino acids: CSASERQEGSYGYTF.

The genes are TRBV20-1 and TRBJ1-4; the D call of TRBD1 rests on TCRdb alone, since no DNA is present to check it. Germline loops: CDR1 DFQATT, CDR2 SNEGSKA (reference sequence). The CDR3 has 13 residues. The CDR3 loop is CSAGDRTYEKLFF.

Here the CDR3 reads CASSLVAGGTDTQYF. V gene TRBV5-1 combines with J gene TRBJ2-3; the D call from TCRdb, TRBD2, cannot be confirmed without DNA. The CDR3 consists of 15 residues. From germline, CDR1 is SGHRS and CDR2 YFSETQ.

The CDR3: CASRPSGSGYTGELFF. V usage is TRBV12-3 or TRBV12-4 and J usage is TRBJ2-2; TCRdb reports TRBD2, a call that lacks DNA to check it against. The CDR3 loop spans 16 amino acids.

J is TRBJ1-2 and V is TRBV28. This CDR3 is 13 amino acids long. Per germline, CDR1 MDHEN and CDR2 SYDVKM. The CDR3 protein is CASSSGFNYGYTF.

The chain couples TRBV12-3 or TRBV12-4 to TRBJ1-6; the D call from TCRdb, TRBD1, cannot be confirmed without DNA. The CDR3 length is 15 residues. The CDR3 spells CASSRAGTGHSPLHF.